Listed below are T cell receptor beta chains from one sample, sequenced in a study of blood T cell repertoires in COVID-19. Data came from immunoSEQ multiplex PCR; TCRdb stores just in-frame clones and leaves some out. Here the sample spans roughly 180,000 clones, about 82% being singletons. The sequenced sample consisted of peripheral blood. These receptors all come from a woman in her twenties or thirties with acute or convalescent COVID-19. Each CDR3 is given with its conserved first and last residue. The D gene is left open where the match is weak. Some rows have no size entry. The others give once, few or many, or a class for an expanded clone.

- TRBJ1-1 few TRBV6-2/TRBV6-3 CASIPPGTANTEAFF TGTGCCAGCATCCCACCCGGGACTGCGAACACTGAAGCTTTCTTT
- TRBJ1-2 - TRBV5-1 CASSLELAENYGYTF TGCGCCAGCAGCTTGGAATTGGCAGAAAACTATGGCTACACCTTC
TRBD2 TRBJ2-3 - TRBV7-9 CASSLGLAGGDTQYF TGTGCCAGCAGCTTAGGGCTAGCGGGAGGAGATACGCAGTATTTT
- TRBJ1-3 - TRBV6-5 CASSIAGTEGNTIYF TGTGCCAGCAGTATCGCCGGGACTGAGGGAAACACCATATATTTT
- TRBJ1-5 - TRBV24-1 CATGQDGEIPISNQPQHF TGTGCCACCGGCCAGGACGGGGAGATACCGATTAGCAATCAGCCCCAGCATTTT
TRBD2 TRBJ2-7 - TRBV6-6 CASSYTSGFSYEQYF TGTGCCAGCAGTTACACTAGCGGGTTCTCCTACGAGCAGTACTTC
- TRBJ2-1 once TRBV28 CASSFVTGRNEQFF TGTGCCAGCAGTTTTGTTACAGGGCGGAATGAGCAGTTCTTC
- TRBJ1-1 - TRBV5-5 CASSSPLDRVVTVAVHEAFF TGTGCCAGCAGCTCTCCACTGGACAGAGTTGTGACGGTGGCCGTCCATGAAGCTTTCTTT
- TRBJ2-5 - TRBV2 CASRTWGAGETQYF TGTGCCAGCAGAACCTGGGGCGCAGGAGAGACCCAGTACTTC
- TRBJ1-1 - TRBV30 CAWSAGRGTEAFF TGTGCCTGGAGTGCTGGGAGGGGAACTGAAGCTTTCTTT
- TRBJ1-1 - TRBV13 CASSHQSLEAFF TGTGCCAGCAGCCACCAAAGCCTTGAAGCTTTCTTT
- TRBJ2-1 - TRBV27 CASSPSYNEQFF TGTGCCAGCAGCCCTTCCTACAATGAGCAGTTCTTC
TRBD1 TRBJ1-4 - TRBV9 CASSVAGTANEKLFF TGTGCCAGCAGCGTAGCCGGGACAGCTAATGAAAAACTGTTTTTT
TRBD1 TRBJ2-1 - TRBV11-2 CASSLGTGSYNEQFF TGTGCCAGCAGCCTGGGGACAGGGTCCTACAATGAGCAGTTCTTC
- TRBJ1-1 - TRBV4-1 CASSDRGNTEAFF TGCGCCAGCAGCGATCGGGGGAACACTGAAGCTTTCTTT
- TRBJ1-1 - TRBV19 CASNEGTRTEAFF TGTGCCAGTAATGAAGGGACAAGAACTGAAGCTTTCTTT
TRBD2 TRBJ2-1 - TRBV5-1 CASSLYSRGGSNEQFF TGCGCCAGCAGCTTGTATTCGCGGGGGGGCTCTAATGAGCAGTTCTTC
- TRBJ1-5 few TRBV4-1 CASSPDRDQPQHF TGCGCCAGCAGCCCCGATAGAGATCAGCCCCAGCATTTT
- TRBJ2-2 - TRBV27 CASQRNQRANTGELFF TGTGCCAGCCAAAGAAACCAGCGGGCGAACACCGGGGAGCTGTTTTTT
- TRBJ1-6 - TRBV13 CASSLESGVDSPLHF TGTGCCAGCAGCTTAGAATCGGGGGTTGATTCACCCCTCCACTTT
TRBD1 TRBJ2-6 - TRBV6-2/TRBV6-3 CASSSGQGDGANVLTF TGTGCCAGCAGTTCTGGACAGGGGGATGGGGCCAACGTCCTGACTTTC
TRBD1 TRBJ1-1 - TRBV27 CASSLDRGGMNTEAFF TGTGCCAGCAGTTTAGACAGGGGGGGCATGAACACTGAAGCTTTCTTT
- TRBJ2-6 - TRBV10-3 CAISGRGTGANVLTF TGTGCCATCAGTGGTCGAGGAACTGGGGCCAACGTCCTGACTTTC
- TRBJ1-6 few TRBV28 CASSLYGLGEENSPLHF TGTGCCAGCAGTTTATATGGGTTGGGGGAGGAGAATTCACCCCTCCACTTT
- TRBJ1-1 - TRBV7-2 CASSLPLGGTEAFF TGTGCCAGCAGCCTGCCCCTTGGGGGGACTGAAGCTTTCTTT
- TRBJ2-2 once TRBV5-4 CASSSPTPGGTGELFF TGTGCCAGCAGCTCCCCCACTCCCGGGGGCACCGGGGAGCTGTTTTTT
- TRBJ1-2 few TRBV29-1 CSVYLDGYTF TGCAGCGTTTATCTCGATGGCTACACCTTC
TRBD1 TRBJ1-2 few TRBV2 CASSRVQGYGYTF TGTGCCAGCTCCAGGGTACAGGGGTATGGCTACACCTTC
TRBD2 TRBJ2-2 - TRBV6-4 CASSVLATTGELFF TGTGCCAGCAGCGTACTAGCGACAACCGGGGAGCTGTTTTTT